This T cell receptor beta chain stems from a study of regulatory T cells in long-lasting Graves disease. Sample time point: newly diagnosed GD, antithyroid drugs for less than 3 months. The TCR library was made from RNA extracted from PBMCs. This clonotype was seen ten or more times. Arm-PCR with iRepertoire HTBI primers amplified the CDR3 regions for these TCR beta libraries. TCRdb redid the calling of the multiplex PCR reads with MiXCR, one entry per CDR3 protein. The data hold 350,000 to 450,000 distinct CDR3 sequences, with approximately 10% observed a single time. Trimming cost V 1 base and J 7 bases; bases outside gene matches: 5. CDR1 and CDR2 (germline): LGHNT, FRNRAP. The CDR3 runs 16 residues. A further study also used this sample, focusing on T cells in Graves' hyperthyroidism and ophthalmopathy.

This chain joins TRBV12-5 and TRBJ2-1, with TRBD2 identical over 12 bases. The clonotype was recovered from a woman aged 18-29 years with Graves disease. Sequencing was performed on peripheral blood mononuclear cells (PBMCs), taken at new diagnosis, from a patient treated with antithyroid drugs. Here the CDR3 DNA reads TGTGCTAGTGGTTTGGATACTAGCGGGGGGCTAAATGAGCAGTTCTTC. Protein product: CASGLDTSGGLNEQFF.